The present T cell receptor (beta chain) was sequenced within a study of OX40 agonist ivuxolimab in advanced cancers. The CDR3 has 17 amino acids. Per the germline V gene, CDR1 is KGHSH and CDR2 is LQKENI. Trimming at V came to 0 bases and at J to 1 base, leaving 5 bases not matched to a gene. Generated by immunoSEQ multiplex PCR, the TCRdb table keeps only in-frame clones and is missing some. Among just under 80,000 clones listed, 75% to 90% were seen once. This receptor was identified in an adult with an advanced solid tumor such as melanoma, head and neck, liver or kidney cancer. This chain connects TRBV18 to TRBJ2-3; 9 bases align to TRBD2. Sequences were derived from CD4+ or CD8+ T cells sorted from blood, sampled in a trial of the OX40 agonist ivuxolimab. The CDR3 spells CASSPPGAGGGTDTQYF. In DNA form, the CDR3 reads TGTGCCAGCTCACCACCGGGAGCGGGAGGTGGCACAGATACGCAGTATTTT.